This T cell receptor beta chain originates from a study of T cells in Graves' hyperthyroidism and ophthalmopathy. General study findings and limits: Most thyroid clonotypes that were expanded above 0.001 also turned up in blood.

V lost 4 bases to trimming and J lost 0 bases, with 7 bases between them. Per germline, CDR1 SQVTM and CDR2 ANQGSEA. The CDR3 consists of 14 residues. What was amplified from RNA transcripts were TCR beta CDR3 regions. A first-round RT-PCR of the TCR CDR3 used the HTBI primer set. From the multiplex PCR reads, TCRdb called clonotypes with MiXCR, one entry per CDR3 protein. The repertoire holds some 350,000 distinct CDR3 sequences, with roughly 19% as singletons. Hyperthyroidism of Graves' type that showed no ophthalmopathy progression within 18 months was stable. This clonotype has just a few counts. Its antigen remains unknown.

The clonotype was recovered from a woman younger than 30 with Graves' hyperthyroidism. This chain uses TRBV29-1 with TRBJ2-6; no firm D call. Source material: blood. CDR3 sequence: CSVASFSGANVLTF. CDR3 nucleotides: TGCAGCGTTGCGAGTTTCTCTGGGGCCAACGTCCTGACTTTC. The whole variable domain, remainder taken from reference TRBV29-1 and TRBJ2-6, is SAVISQKPSRDICQRGTSLTIQCQVDSQVTMMFWYRQQPGQSLTLIATANQGSEATYESGFVIDKFPISRPNLTFSTLTVSNMSPEDSSIYLCSVASFSGANVLTFGAGSRLTVL.